What follows is one TCR beta chain and its context. What antigen it recognizes has not been identified. No quality values exist for individual bases; no much larger clone is one base distant. The treatment or condition label, read with the paper, signifies: allogeneic hematopoietic cell transplantation with graft depleted of TCRalphabeta T cells and CD19 B cells. TCRalphabeta/CD19-depleted allogeneic hematopoietic cell grafts were given to the transplant recipients, all of whom were children. The junction shows trimming of 1 base on V and 6 bases on J, and the gene matches do not reach 11 bases of it. From the cysteine through the phenylalanine, the CDR3 covers 18 amino acids. Solely the CDR3 DNA is kept, with 54 bases framed from the first base. From the germline V gene, CDR1 is SGHVS and CDR2 is FNYEAQ. These data belong to a study of T-cell reconstitution after alpha-beta-depleted transplantation in children listed by TCRdb under 2016. Concerning the study at large: The study quantitatively tracked T-cell immune reconstitution after TCRalphabeta/CD19-depleted allogeneic hematopoietic cell transplantation in children using TCR repertoire profiling.

The library was generated by PCR. Sequencing used an Illumina HiSeq 2500. TCR library preparation used molecular barcoding, with unique molecular identifiers applied to normalize quantification of the TCRbeta repertoire. The public reads were run again by TCRdb, first through fastp at Q25 and then through MiXCR, and only productive beta chains were kept. Merged by CDR3 protein, the rows form single entries marked with the most common genes and DNA. The table for this sample lists 600,000 to 700,000 distinct CDR3 sequences; around 13% of them were counted only once. Clones ranked in the top ten supply roughly 0.77% of the sample. The paper's findings and limits, for the study overall: In some patients, the high TCRbeta diversity seen at day 60 was put down to recipient T cells and intrathymic progenitors that had survived conditioning. About two months after transplant, the apparently early recovery of alphabetaT-cell counts reportedly depended on just several hundred clones that had expanded rapidly and came from non-depleted graft cells. The frequencies of hyperexpanded clones fell over the following months, and after one year, T-cell counts and TCRbeta diversity were mostly attributed to newly produced T cells.

This chain is built from TRBV7-6 and TRBJ2-1, with 11 bases in between that match TRBD2. Sequences were derived from PBMCs, sampled before TCRalphabeta/CD19-depleted stem cell transplant. The TCR originated in a girl under 10 years old with congenital amegakaryocytic thrombocytopenia, due to receive a stem cell transplant. The CDR3 reads as follows: CASSLVGSGRAEGNEQFF. The DNA sequence is TGTGCCAGCAGCTTAGTGGGTAGCGGGAGGGCCGAGGGCAATGAGCAGTTCTTC.